Below are 31 T cell receptor beta chains sequenced from a single sample in a study of low-dose radiotherapy and immunotherapy resistance in tumors. Sample time point: after trial treatment. Described treatment: LDRT plus nivolumab, ipilimumab, low-dose cyclophosphamide and aspirin (RACIN trial). Priming of first-strand cDNA relied on TRAV- and TRBV-specific primers (covering alpha and beta chains). Amplification, which lasted 20 to 25 PCR cycles, used a constant-region primer and V-primer adapter to amplify TCRs. TCRdb redid the calling of the reads with MiXCR, one entry per CDR3 protein. The sample records 40,000 or so distinct CDR3 sequences, about 25% being singletons. The specimen comprised PBMCs, sampled after low-dose radiotherapy plus immunotherapy. Every receptor here comes from a male donor with prostate cancer.

Many counts were recorded for this clonotype. The chain joins TRBV12-3 or TRBV12-4 to TRBJ2-5; D gene ambiguous. The CDR3 runs to 13 residues. Trimming took off 3 bases at V and 4 bases at J, with 9 bases between the two ends. CDR3 loop: CASSLFDGETQYF. In nucleotides, the CDR3 is TGTGCCAGCAGTTTGTTTGACGGAGAGACCCAGTACTTC.

Ten or more counts support this clonotype. The V and J genes are TRBV29-1 and TRBJ2-4; unclear D gene. This CDR3 is 12 amino acids long. Trimming stripped 5 bases from V and 4 bases from J, with 9 bases between. CDR1 is SQVTM, CDR2 ANQGSEA, per germline. The CDR3 nucleotides read TGCAGCGTTCCGGACGGAAAAAACATTCAGTACTTC. This gives the protein CSVPDGKNIQYF. The full variable domain, with the rest looked up from reference TRBV29-1 and TRBJ2-4, is SAVISQKPSRDICQRGTSLTIQCQVDSQVTMMFWYRQQPGQSLTLIATANQGSEATYESGFVIDKFPISRPNLTFSTLTVSNMSPEDSSIYLCSVPDGKNIQYFGAGTRLSVL.

V is TRBV6-1 and J is TRBJ1-3; D unresolved. From germline, CDR1 is MNHNS and CDR2 SASEGT. V lost 6 bases and J lost 0, with 15 bases in between. This CDR3 has 16 residues. CDR3 sequence: CASSGLTGNSGNTIYF. CDR3 sequence (DNA): TGTGCCAGCAGCGGCTTAACGGGAAACTCTGGAAACACCATATATTTT.

This clonotype was counted ten times or more. One end of the junction does not line up with germline, which may come from a read error. The genes are TRBV3-1 and TRBJ2-7; no clear D gene. CDR1 and CDR2 (germline): LGHDT, YNNKEL (reference sequence). The CDR3 length is 11 residues. The CDR3 loop reads CASTQGYEQYF. CDR3 DNA: TGTGCCAGCACCCAAGGTTACGAGCAGTACTTC.

This clonotype has more than one count but fewer than ten. The V call is TRBV29-1, the J call TRBJ2-5; TRBD2 might be the D (5 bases). The CDR3 extends over 14 amino acids. With 0 bases removed from V and 5 bases from J, the gap between germline ends came to 13 bases. Germline V CDR1 and CDR2: SQVTM, ANQGSEA. The CDR3 here is CSVEEGTRAETQYF. The DNA of the CDR3 is TGCAGCGTTGAAGAAGGAACTAGGGCGGAGACCCAGTACTTC.

This clonotype was picked up many times. The rearrangement uses TRBV6-1 and TRBJ2-7; D is unresolved. The V end lost 1 base, the J end lost 11 bases, and 15 bases lay between the germline ends. The germline V gene encodes CDR1 MNHNS and CDR2 SASEGT. This CDR3 spans 13 amino acids. This CDR3 reads CASSEVAPGVEYF. The CDR3 DNA follows: TGTGCCAGCAGTGAAGTTGCTCCTGGGGTGGAGTACTTC.

The chain carries TRBV6-1 and TRBJ1-1, with TRBD1 identical over 7 bases. Unmatched junction bases numbered 11, after V lost 5 bases and J lost 2 bases. CDR3 length: 16 residues. CDR1 and CDR2 from the germline V gene are MNHNS and SASEGT. The CDR3 reads CASSYPQGTANTEAFF. The CDR3 region has the DNA TGTGCCAGCAGTTACCCCCAGGGGACAGCTAACACTGAAGCTTTCTTT.

This clonotype was counted ten times or more. The chain recombines TRBV7-9 with TRBJ2-1, with D possibly being TRBD2 (5 bases). V was clipped by 5 bases and J by 7 bases, with 9 bases between them. The CDR3 length is 12 residues. The germline V gene encodes CDR1 SEHNR and CDR2 FQNEAQ (reference sequence). This CDR3 is CASSVGVNEQFF. As DNA, the CDR3 is TGTGCCAGCAGCGTGGGAGTGAATGAGCAGTTCTTC.

There are many counts of this clonotype. The genes are TRBV28 and TRBJ2-7; possible D gene TRBD2, 6 bases. The CDR3 has 10 residues. Germline V lookup: CDR1 MDHEN, CDR2 SYDVKM. The CDR3 sequence: CAGGSGKQYF. Here the CDR3 DNA reads TGTGCGGGGGGTTCTGGTAAGCAGTACTTC.

At least ten counts were recorded for this clonotype. This sequence joins TRBV30 and TRBJ2-1; 7 nucleotides align to TRBD2. Trimming removed 0 bases from V and 5 bases from J; junction bases left unmatched: 13. This CDR3 has 17 residues. Looked up from germline, CDR1 is GTSNPN and CDR2 is SVGIG (reference sequence). The CDR3 loop reads CAWSVRGLAVINNEQFF. The DNA of the CDR3 is TGTGCCTGGAGTGTAAGAGGGCTAGCGGTGATAAACAATGAGCAGTTCTTC.

The chain has TRBV20-1 and TRBJ1-2, with no clear D. Germline loops: CDR1 DFQATT, CDR2 SNEGSKA (reference sequence). The CDR3 consists of 12 residues. Deletions cut 3 bases from V and 2 bases from J, with 7 bases between. The CDR3 here is CSARYSNYGYTF. The CDR3 coding sequence is TGCAGTGCTAGGTACAGCAACTATGGCTACACCTTC.

CDR3 sequence: CASRARRGSRNEQFF. In DNA, the CDR3 is TGTGCCAGCAGAGCTAGACGAGGGAGTCGCAATGAGCAGTTCTTC. V and J are TRBV12-3 or TRBV12-4 and TRBJ2-1, with D perhaps matching TRBD2 (5 bases). The CDR3 extends over 15 amino acids. With 6 bases removed from V and 6 bases from J, the gap between germline ends came to 18 bases.

This clonotype was seen repeatedly, ten times or more. The chain recombines TRBV12-3 or TRBV12-4 with TRBJ2-5; perhaps TRBD2 as D (7 bases). Trimming removed 6 bases from V and 7 bases from J, with 15 bases in between. This CDR3 contains 13 residues. In nucleotides, the CDR3 is TGTGCCAGCAGGACCTCAGGGGAGGGGACCCAGTACTTC. Protein product: CASRTSGEGTQYF.

This clonotype was counted at least ten times. The chain recombines TRBV5-1 with TRBJ2-7; D remains unclear. Trimming shortened V by 0 bases and J by 0 bases, and 7 bases separated the two germline ends. This CDR3 contains 14 residues. Looked up from germline, CDR1 is SGHRS and CDR2 is YFSETQ. The CDR3 is CASSLGVSSYEQYF. In DNA, the CDR3 is TGCGCCAGCAGCTTGGGGGTATCCTCCTACGAGCAGTACTTC.

This clonotype was recorded only once. The V and J genes are TRBV5-6 and TRBJ1-5; D is ambiguous. Trimming cost V 3 bases and J 7 bases, with 14 bases left between them. This CDR3 comprises 14 residues. Looked up from germline, CDR1 is SGHDT and CDR2 is YYEEEE. CDR3 coding DNA: TGTGCCAGCAGCTCCTATACAAGGCCACAGCCCCAGCATTTT. It is translated as CASSSYTRPQPQHF.

This clonotype was counted ten times or more. The rearrangement uses TRBV5-1 and TRBJ2-5; D is undetermined. The germline CDR1 and CDR2 sequences are SGHRS and YFSETQ. The CDR3 spans 12 residues. With 3 bases removed from V and 1 base from J, the gap between germline ends came to 4 bases. CDR3 region: CASSYSQETQYF. CDR3 bases: TGCGCCAGCAGCTATTCCCAAGAGACCCAGTACTTC.

This clonotype was recorded many times. This rearrangement joins TRBV7-9 to TRBJ1-3; possible D gene TRBD1, 6 bases. The V end was cut by 4 bases, the J end by 0 bases, with 13 bases between. Germline V CDR1 and CDR2: SEHNR, FQNEAQ (reference sequence). There are 16 residues in the CDR3. The CDR3 loop reads CASSSTLDSSGNTIYF. DNA for the CDR3: TGTGCCAGCAGCTCAACCCTGGACAGCTCTGGAAACACCATATATTTT.

On this clonotype itself: Given a far larger clone just one base away, this is likely a sequencing read error. The chain links TRBV21-1 to TRBJ2-7; the table's TRBD2 call for D was not verified on the DNA. TRBV21-1 is tagged as a pseudogene. This CDR3 has 14 residues. The CDR3 reads CASSRKGLSLEQYF. CDR3 DNA sequence: TGTGCCAGCAGCCGAAAGGGCCTCTCGCTGGAGCAGTACTTC.

Many counts were recorded for this clonotype. This chain uses TRBV20-1 with TRBJ1-1; D uncertain. The V gene's germline CDR1 is DFQATT and CDR2 SNEGSKA (reference sequence). Trimming removed 4 bases from V and 5 bases from J, with 11 bases in between. This CDR3 spans 12 amino acids. CDR3 nucleotide sequence: TGCAGTGCTACTCTACAGTCGACTGAAGCTTTCTTT. Its translation is CSATLQSTEAFF.

This clonotype was observed many times. The chain links TRBV24-1 to TRBJ1-1; D possibly corresponds to TRBD1 (5 bases). V was clipped by 9 bases and J by 0 bases, with 10 bases between them. CDR1 KGHDR and CDR2 SFDVKD come from the germline V gene. This CDR3 region has 13 residues. The CDR3 nucleotides read TGTGCCACCCGAGGGACCCTGAACACTGAAGCTTTCTTT. Translated, it gives CATRGTLNTEAFF.

As regards this clonotype: This probably arose from a read error, given a far larger clone one base away. The chain has TRBV5-3 and TRBJ1-3, with D possibly matching TRBD1 (6 bases). TRBV5-3 is marked as an open reading frame, function uncertain. The CDR3 contains 17 residues. CDR3 in amino acids: CASSFEPTGSAGNTIYF. The CDR3 nucleotides are TGTGCCAGCAGCTTTGAGCCGACAGGTTCTGCAGGAAACACCATATATTTT.

This clonotype was detected many times. The chain recombines TRBV10-1 with TRBJ1-5, with D perhaps matching TRBD1 (6 bases). The CDR3 length is 12 residues. The germline CDR1 and CDR2 sequences are WNHNN and SYGVQD (reference sequence). V lost 2 bases and J 10 bases, leaving 9 bases between the germline ends. The CDR3: CASSEMGGPQHF. CDR3 sequence (DNA): TGCGCCAGCAGTGAGATGGGGGGCCCCCAGCATTTT.

This clonotype was recorded many times. The chain carries TRBV14 and TRBJ2-7, with 7 bases fitting TRBD2. Germline assignment: CDR1 SGHDN and CDR2 FVKESK. Trimming removed 8 bases from V and 3 bases from J; junction bases left unmatched: 4. The CDR3 runs 12 residues. The CDR3 loop is CASAGVFYEQYF. CDR3 nucleotides: TGTGCCAGCGCGGGGGTGTTCTACGAGCAGTACTTC.

This clonotype was counted a single time. The likely explanation is a read error, given a far larger clone one base away. This sequence joins TRBV2 and TRBJ2-1; D may correspond to TRBD1 or TRBD2 (5 bases each). Trimming removed 3 bases at V and 10 bases at J, with 22 bases between. In germline, CDR1 is SNHLY, CDR2 FYNNEI. CDR3 size: 16 residues. CDR3 amino acids: CASSDPGRMPPYEQFF. CDR3 DNA sequence: TGTGCCAGCAGTGATCCGGGGCGGATGCCCCCCTACGAGCAGTTCTTC. The full variable domain, its missing parts supplied by reference TRBV2 and TRBJ2-1, is EPEVTQTPSHQVTQMGQEVILRCVPISNHLYFYWYRQILGQKVEFLVSFYNNEISEKSEIFDDQFSVERPDGSNFTLKIRSTKLEDSAMYFCASSDPGRMPPYEQFFGPGTRLTVL.

This clonotype showed up many times. This chain connects TRBV18 to TRBJ2-3; 10 bases map to TRBD2. This CDR3 is 17 amino acids long. Germline V lookup: CDR1 KGHSH, CDR2 LQKENI. V was clipped by 1 base and J by 2 bases; unmatched bases: 6. CDR3 residues: CASSPLTSGAATDTQYF. The CDR3 bases are TGTGCCAGCTCACCACTAACTAGCGGGGCGGCCACAGATACGCAGTATTTT.

This clonotype was observed at least ten times. This chain uses TRBV19 with TRBJ1-1; D gene ambiguous. This CDR3 has 11 residues. Trimming shortened V by 3 bases and J by 7 bases, and 6 bases separated the two germline ends. From germline, CDR1 is LNHDA and CDR2 SQIVND (reference sequence). The CDR3 reads CASSMANEAFF. The CDR3 DNA follows: TGTGCCAGTAGTATGGCCAATGAAGCTTTCTTT.

This clonotype showed up many times. The chain carries TRBV11-1 and TRBJ1-1; perhaps TRBD1 as D (6 bases). The CDR3 covers 16 residues. Trimming removed 5 bases at V and 0 bases at J, with 16 bases between. Germline lookup yields CDR1 SGHAT and CDR2 FQDESV (reference sequence). For the CDR3, the DNA is TGTGCCAGCAGCCGGAAAGGAACAGGGCTGAACACTGAAGCTTTCTTT. It translates to CASSRKGTGLNTEAFF.

This clonotype was picked up a small number of times. This sequence joins TRBV20-1 and TRBJ2-4; 9 nucleotides align to TRBD1. CDR1 DFQATT and CDR2 SNEGSKA come from the germline V gene (reference sequence). The CDR3 has 15 residues. J lost 5 bases, V lost 6 bases, and 11 bases had no gene match. The CDR3 reads CSASSGTGSQNIQYF. The CDR3 DNA reads as TGCAGTGCATCGTCCGGGACAGGGTCCCAAAACATTCAGTACTTC.

This clonotype appeared a single time. The gene calls are TRBV6-2 or TRBV6-3 and TRBJ2-7, with D possibly being TRBD2 (5 bases). V was pared by 6 bases and J by 3 bases, with 9 bases between. The germline V gene has CDR1 MNHEY and CDR2 SVGEGT. This CDR3 spans 12 amino acids. The CDR3 reads CASSTGVYEQYF. In nucleotides, the CDR3 is TGTGCCAGCAGCACCGGGGTCTACGAGCAGTACTTC.

This clonotype was observed at least ten times. The V call is TRBV29-1, the J call TRBJ1-4, with D perhaps matching TRBD1 (6 bases). Deletions cut 7 bases from V and 3 bases from J, with 18 bases between. The CDR3 covers 15 residues. From germline, CDR1 is SQVTM and CDR2 ANQGSEA. The CDR3 protein is CSAKTGSVANEKLFF. CDR3 bases: TGCAGCGCAAAGACAGGATCAGTGGCTAATGAAAAACTGTTTTTT. Looking up the rest from reference TRBV29-1 and TRBJ1-4 gives the full variable domain: SAVISQKPSRDICQRGTSLTIQCQVDSQVTMMFWYRQQPGQSLTLIATANQGSEATYESGFVIDKFPISRPNLTFSTLTVSNMSPEDSSIYLCSAKTGSVANEKLFFGSGTQLSVL.

In its sample, this clonotype was seen a few times. A far larger clone lies a single base away; this is likely a read error. This chain links TRBV5-6 with TRBJ2-7, with D perhaps TRBD2 (5 bases). With 3 bases removed from V and 7 bases from J, the gap between germline ends came to 14 bases. CDR1 is SGHDT, CDR2 YYEEEE, per germline. This CDR3 spans 13 amino acids. As DNA, the CDR3 is TGTGCCAGCAGCTCGACCGGGGTGCATGAGCAGTACTTC. Its translation: CASSSTGVHEQYF.